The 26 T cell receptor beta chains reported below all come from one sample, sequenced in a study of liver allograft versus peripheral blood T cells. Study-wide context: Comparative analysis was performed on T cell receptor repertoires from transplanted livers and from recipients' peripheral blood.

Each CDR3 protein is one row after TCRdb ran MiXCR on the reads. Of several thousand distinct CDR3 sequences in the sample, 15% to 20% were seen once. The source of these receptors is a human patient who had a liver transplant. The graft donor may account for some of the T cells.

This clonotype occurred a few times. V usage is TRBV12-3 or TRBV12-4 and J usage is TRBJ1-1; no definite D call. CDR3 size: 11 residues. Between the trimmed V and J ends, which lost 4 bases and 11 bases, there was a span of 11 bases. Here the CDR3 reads CASSSRTGAFF. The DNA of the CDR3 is TGTGCCAGCAGTTCCCGGACGGGGGCTTTCTTT.

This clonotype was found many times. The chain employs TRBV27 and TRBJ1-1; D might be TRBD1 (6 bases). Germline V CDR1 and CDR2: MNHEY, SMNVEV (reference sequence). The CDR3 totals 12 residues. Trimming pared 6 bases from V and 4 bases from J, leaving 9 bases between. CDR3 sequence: CASRQGSTEAFF. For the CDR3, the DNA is TGTGCCAGCAGACAGGGCAGCACTGAAGCTTTCTTT.

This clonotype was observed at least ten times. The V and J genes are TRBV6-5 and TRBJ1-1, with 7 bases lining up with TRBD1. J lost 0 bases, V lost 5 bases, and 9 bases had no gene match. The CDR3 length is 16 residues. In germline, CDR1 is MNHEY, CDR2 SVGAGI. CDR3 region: CASSPLRGGMNTEAFF. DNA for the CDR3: TGTGCCAGCAGTCCCCTCAGGGGGGGAATGAACACTGAAGCTTTCTTT.

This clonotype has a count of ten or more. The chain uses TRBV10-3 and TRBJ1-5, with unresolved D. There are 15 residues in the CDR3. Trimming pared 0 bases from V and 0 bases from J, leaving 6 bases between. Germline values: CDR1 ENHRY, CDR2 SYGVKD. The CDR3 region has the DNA TGTGCCATCAGTGAGTCAGGTTATAGCAATCAGCCCCAGCATTTT. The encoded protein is CAISESGYSNQPQHF.

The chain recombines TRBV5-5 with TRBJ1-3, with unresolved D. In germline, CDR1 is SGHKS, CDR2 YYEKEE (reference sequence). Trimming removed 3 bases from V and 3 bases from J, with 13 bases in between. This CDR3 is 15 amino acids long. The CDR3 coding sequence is TGTGCCAGCAGCTCCGAATCAGAACTTGGAAACACCATATATTTT. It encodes CASSSESELGNTIYF. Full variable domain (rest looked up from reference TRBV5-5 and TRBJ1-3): DAGVTQSPTHLIKTRGQQVTLRCSPISGHKSVSWYQQVLGQGPQFIFQYYEKEERGRGNFPDRFSARQFPNYSSELNVNALLLGDSALYLCASSSESELGNTIYFGEGSWLTVV.

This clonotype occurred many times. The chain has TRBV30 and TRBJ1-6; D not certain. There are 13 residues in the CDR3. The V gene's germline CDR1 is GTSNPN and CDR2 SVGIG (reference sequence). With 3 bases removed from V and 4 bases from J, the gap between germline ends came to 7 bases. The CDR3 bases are TGTGCCTGGAGCGTTAAGTATAATTCACCCCTCCACTTT. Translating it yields CAWSVKYNSPLHF.

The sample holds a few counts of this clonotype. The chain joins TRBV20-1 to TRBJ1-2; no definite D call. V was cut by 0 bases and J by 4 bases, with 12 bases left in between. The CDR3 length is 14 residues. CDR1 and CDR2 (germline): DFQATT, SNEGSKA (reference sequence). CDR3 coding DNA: TGCAGTGCTAGAGATCCGGGCTCCAGCTATGGCTACACCTTC. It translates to CSARDPGSSYGYTF.

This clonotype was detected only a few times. The DNA of the CDR3 is TGTGCCAGCAGTAACGTGGGGGGGAGGGAGCCCCAGCATTTT. Its translation: CASSNVGGREPQHF. The J gene is TRBJ1-5, the V gene TRBV6-5; TRBD1 might be the D (5 bases). The CDR3 is made up of 14 amino acids. Germline CDR1 is MNHEY and CDR2 is SVGAGI. Trimming pared 5 bases from V and 8 bases from J, leaving 16 bases between.

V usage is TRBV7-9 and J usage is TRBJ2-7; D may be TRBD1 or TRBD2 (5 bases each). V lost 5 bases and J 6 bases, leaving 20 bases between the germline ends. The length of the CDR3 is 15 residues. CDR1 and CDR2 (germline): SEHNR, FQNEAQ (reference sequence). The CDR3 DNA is TGTGCCAGCAGCCGCCCGGACAACGGGGTGGGCGAGCAGTACTTC. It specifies CASSRPDNGVGEQYF.

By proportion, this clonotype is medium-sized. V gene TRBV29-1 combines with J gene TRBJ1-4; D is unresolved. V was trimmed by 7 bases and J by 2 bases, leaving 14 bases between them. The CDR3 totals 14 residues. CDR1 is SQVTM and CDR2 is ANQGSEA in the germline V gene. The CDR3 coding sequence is TGCAGCGGCGGCGATGGGCTCACTAATGAAAAACTGTTTTTT. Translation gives CSGGDGLTNEKLFF.

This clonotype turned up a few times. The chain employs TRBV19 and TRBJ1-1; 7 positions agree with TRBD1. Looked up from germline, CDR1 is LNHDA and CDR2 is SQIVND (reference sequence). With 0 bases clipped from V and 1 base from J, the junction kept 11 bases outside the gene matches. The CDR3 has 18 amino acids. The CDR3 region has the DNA TGTGCCAGTAGTATAGAGGGGGGTTGGGGGACAGCGAACACTGAAGCTTTCTTT. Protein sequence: CASSIEGGWGTANTEAFF.

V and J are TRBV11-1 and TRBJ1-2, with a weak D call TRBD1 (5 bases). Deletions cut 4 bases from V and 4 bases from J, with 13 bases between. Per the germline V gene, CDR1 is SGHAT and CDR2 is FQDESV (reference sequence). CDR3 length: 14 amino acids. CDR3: CASSSTTGFYGYTF. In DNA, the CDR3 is TGTGCCAGCAGCTCAACCACAGGCTTCTATGGCTACACCTTC.

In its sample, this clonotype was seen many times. The DNA of the CDR3 is TGTGCCAGCAGCCGGGGACAGCTTCATGGCTACACCTTC. Amino acid sequence: CASSRGQLHGYTF. The V gene is TRBV5-6, the J gene TRBJ1-2; 7 nucleotides match TRBD1. This CDR3 is built from 13 residues. Germline V gene lookup returns CDR1 SGHDT and CDR2 YYEEEE. V lost 4 bases, J lost 6 bases, and 6 bases stayed unmatched.

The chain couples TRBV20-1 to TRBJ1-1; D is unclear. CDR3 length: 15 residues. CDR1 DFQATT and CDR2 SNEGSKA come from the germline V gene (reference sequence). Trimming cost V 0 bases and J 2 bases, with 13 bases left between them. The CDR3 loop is CSARDLLGLNTEAFF. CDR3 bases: TGCAGTGCTAGAGACCTCTTGGGCCTAAACACTGAAGCTTTCTTT.

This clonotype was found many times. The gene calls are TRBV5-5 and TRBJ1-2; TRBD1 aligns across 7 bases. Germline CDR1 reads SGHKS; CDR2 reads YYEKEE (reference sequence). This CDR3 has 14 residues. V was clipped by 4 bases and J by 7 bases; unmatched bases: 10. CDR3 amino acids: CASSPRQGSSGYTF. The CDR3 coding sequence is TGTGCCAGCAGCCCCCGACAGGGATCAAGTGGCTACACCTTC.

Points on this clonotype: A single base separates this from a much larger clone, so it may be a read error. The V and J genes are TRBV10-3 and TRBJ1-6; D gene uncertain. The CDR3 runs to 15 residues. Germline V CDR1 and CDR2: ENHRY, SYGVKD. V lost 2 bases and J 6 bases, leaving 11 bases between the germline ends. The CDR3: CAISEGQVINSPLHF. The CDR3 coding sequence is TGTGCCATCAGTGAGGGGCAGGTGATTAATTCACCCCTCCACTTT.

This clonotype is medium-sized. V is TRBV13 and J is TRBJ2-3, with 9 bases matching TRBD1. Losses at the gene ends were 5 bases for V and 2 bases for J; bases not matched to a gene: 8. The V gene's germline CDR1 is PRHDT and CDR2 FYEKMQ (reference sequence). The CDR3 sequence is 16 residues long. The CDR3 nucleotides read TGTGCCAGCAGCGAACGACAGGGGGGTTCCACAGATACGCAGTATTTT. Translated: CASSERQGGSTDTQYF.

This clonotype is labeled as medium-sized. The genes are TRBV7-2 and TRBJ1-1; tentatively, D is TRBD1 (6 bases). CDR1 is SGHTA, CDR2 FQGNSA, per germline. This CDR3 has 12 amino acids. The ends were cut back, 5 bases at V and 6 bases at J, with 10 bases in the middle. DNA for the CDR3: TGTGCCAGCAGCCCGGACAGCGCTGAAGCTTTCTTT. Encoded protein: CASSPDSAEAFF.

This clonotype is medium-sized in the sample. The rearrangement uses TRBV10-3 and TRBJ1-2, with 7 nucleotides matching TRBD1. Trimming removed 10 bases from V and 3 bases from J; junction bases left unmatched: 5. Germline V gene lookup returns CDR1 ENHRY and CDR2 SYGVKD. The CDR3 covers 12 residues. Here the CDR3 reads CATIQGDYGYTF. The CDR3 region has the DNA TGTGCCACTATCCAGGGGGACTATGGCTACACCTTC.

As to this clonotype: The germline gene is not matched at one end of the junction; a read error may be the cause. The CDR3 DNA sequence: TGTGCCAGCAGTGGGGGGACTGGAAACACCATATATTTT. It codes for CASSGGTGNTIYF. The rearrangement uses TRBV10-3 and TRBJ1-3; tentative D call: TRBD1 (5 bases). There are 13 residues in the CDR3. CDR1 and CDR2 from the germline V gene are ENHRY and SYGVKD.

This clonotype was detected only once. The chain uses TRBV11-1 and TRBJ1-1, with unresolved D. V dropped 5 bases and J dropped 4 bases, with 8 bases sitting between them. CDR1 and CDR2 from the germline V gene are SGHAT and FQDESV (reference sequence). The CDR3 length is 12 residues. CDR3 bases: TGTGCCAGCAGCCCCCGAGTCACTGAAGCTTTCTTT. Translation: CASSPRVTEAFF.

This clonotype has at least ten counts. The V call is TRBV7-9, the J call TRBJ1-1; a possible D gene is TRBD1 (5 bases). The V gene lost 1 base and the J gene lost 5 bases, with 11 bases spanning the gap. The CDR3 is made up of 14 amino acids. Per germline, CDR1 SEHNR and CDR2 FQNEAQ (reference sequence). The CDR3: CASSLGGVSTEAFF. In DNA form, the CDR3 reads TGTGCCAGCAGCTTAGGGGGCGTGAGTACTGAAGCTTTCTTT.

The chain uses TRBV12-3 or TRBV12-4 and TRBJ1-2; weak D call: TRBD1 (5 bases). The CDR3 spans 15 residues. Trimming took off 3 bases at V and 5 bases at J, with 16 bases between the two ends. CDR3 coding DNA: TGTGCCAGCAGTTTTTTTGACAGCAAAGCTTATGGCTACACCTTC. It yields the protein CASSFFDSKAYGYTF.

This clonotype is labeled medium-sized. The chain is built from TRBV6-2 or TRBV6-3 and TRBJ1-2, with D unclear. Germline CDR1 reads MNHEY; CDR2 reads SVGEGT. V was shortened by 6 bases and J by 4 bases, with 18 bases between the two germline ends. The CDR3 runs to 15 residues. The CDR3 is CASSHRVGLTYGYTF. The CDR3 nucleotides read TGTGCCAGCAGCCATCGGGTGGGTCTCACCTATGGCTACACCTTC.

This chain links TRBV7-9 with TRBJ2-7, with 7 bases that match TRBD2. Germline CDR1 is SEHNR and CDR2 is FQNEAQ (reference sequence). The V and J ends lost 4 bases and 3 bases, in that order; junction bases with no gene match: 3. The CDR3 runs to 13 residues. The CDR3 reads CASSSRTSYEQYF. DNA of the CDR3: TGTGCCAGCAGCTCGCGGACTAGCTACGAGCAGTACTTC.

CDR3 in DNA: TGTGCCAGTATCGGGCAGAGCTCTGGAAACACCATATATTTT. It encodes CASIGQSSGNTIYF. The chain links TRBV19 to TRBJ1-3; the D is unclear. The length of the CDR3 is 14 residues. V lost 7 bases to trimming and J lost 0 bases, with 10 bases between them. Germline loops: CDR1 LNHDA, CDR2 SQIVND (reference sequence).